This T cell receptor (beta chain) was obtained from a study of blood T cell repertoires in COVID-19. Study-level background: The United States, Italy and Spain provided the acute and convalescent COVID-19 samples. T cells, B-cell-depleted T cells, or PBMCs supplied cDNA or gDNA.

There are 14 residues in the CDR3. V lost 6 bases and J 10 bases, leaving 16 bases between the germline ends. Germline CDR1 reads MNHEY; CDR2 reads SVGAGI. How the authors handled the data: Estimates of nucleated cell counts were drawn from the amplification of reference gene primers. Assay: immunoSEQ multiplex PCR; the TCRdb copy retains only in-frame clones and omits some. The V and J calls and the clone size are those of that table, but D and trimming were determined from the DNA. The data show about 270,000 clones, with 70% to 90% seen just once and about 10% held by the top ten. This clone was seen just once.

The source is a woman in her 70s with acute or convalescent COVID-19. The chain links TRBV6-5 to TRBJ1-6; D is unclear. The sequenced sample was peripheral blood. CDR3 region: CASSPGPRRSPLHF. The CDR3 DNA reads TGTGCCAGCAGCCCCGGCCCCAGGAGGTCACCCCTCCACTTT.